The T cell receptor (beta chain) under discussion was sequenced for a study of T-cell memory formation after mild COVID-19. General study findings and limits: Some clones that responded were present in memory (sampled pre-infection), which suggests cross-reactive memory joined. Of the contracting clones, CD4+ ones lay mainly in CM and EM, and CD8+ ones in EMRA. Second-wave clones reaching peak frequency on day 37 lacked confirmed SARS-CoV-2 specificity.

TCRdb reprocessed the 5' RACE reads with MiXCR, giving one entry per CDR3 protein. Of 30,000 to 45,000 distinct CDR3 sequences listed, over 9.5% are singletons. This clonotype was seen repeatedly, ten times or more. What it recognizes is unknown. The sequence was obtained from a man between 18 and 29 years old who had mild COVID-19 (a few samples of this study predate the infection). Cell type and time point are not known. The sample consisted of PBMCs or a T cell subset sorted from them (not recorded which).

The CDR3 here is CASSLGTAPGYEQYV. CDR3 DNA sequence: TGTGCCAGCAGCCTAGGGACTGCCCCGGGCTACGAGCAGTACGTC. The V and J genes are TRBV14 and TRBJ2-7; D is possibly TRBD2 (6 bases). The CDR3 is made up of 15 amino acids. Trimming left V 4 bases short and J 3 bases short, with 16 bases between. Germline assignment: CDR1 SGHDN and CDR2 FVKESK.